The 21 T cell receptor beta chains in this list originate from one sample, sequenced in a study of blood T cell repertoires in COVID-19 (dated by TCRdb to 2019 to 2021). Receptor amplification or capture employed the immunoSEQ multiplex PCR assay. The table comes from immuneACCESS by way of TCRdb, which keeps in-frame sequences with V and J called. Part of the clones is missing from these tables; in studies checked, under half for an unresolved V gene and the rest for unknown reasons. This sample gives around 80,000 clones in total; 70% to 80% of them show up just once. The ten largest clones capture 5.7% of the sample. The sample taken for sequencing was peripheral blood. These receptors were taken from a man in his fifties or sixties with active or convalescent COVID-19.

The J gene is TRBJ1-2, the V gene TRBV19; D is possibly TRBD1 (6 bases). V was trimmed by 5 bases and J by 4 bases, leaving 20 bases between them. This CDR3 contains 16 residues. Germline V gene sequence: CDR1 LNHDA, CDR2 SQIVND (reference sequence). The CDR3 is CASSHRASGSGYGYTF. CDR3 DNA: TGTGCCAGTAGTCACAGGGCTTCGGGAAGCGGCTATGGCTACACCTTC.

The chain is built from TRBV9 and TRBJ2-5; no clear D. V was shortened by 1 base and J by 2 bases, with 9 bases between the two germline ends. There are 14 residues in the CDR3. Germline values: CDR1 SGDLS, CDR2 YYNGEE. CDR3 protein: CASSVMGNQETQYF. For the CDR3, the DNA is TGTGCCAGCAGCGTAATGGGCAATCAAGAGACCCAGTACTTC.

This chain connects TRBV3-1 (or the pseudogene TRBV3-2) to TRBJ2-3, with unresolved D. CDR1 and CDR2 (germline): LGHDT, YNNKEL (reference sequence). V was trimmed by 4 bases and J by 6 bases, leaving 11 bases between them. There are 13 residues in the CDR3. The CDR3 is CASSPMLEDTQYF. DNA of the CDR3: TGTGCCAGCAGCCCAATGTTAGAGGATACGCAGTATTTT.

This sequence joins TRBV6-6 and TRBJ1-6; 9 bases align to TRBD1. There are 15 residues in the CDR3. Germline assignment: CDR1 MNHNY and CDR2 SVGAGI (reference sequence). With V trimmed by 5 bases and J by 5 bases, 4 bases remained unmatched. CDR3 in DNA: TGTGCCAGCAGTCGGGACAGGGCGGATAATTCACCCCTCCACTTT. It encodes CASSRDRADNSPLHF.

This sequence joins TRBV6-5 and TRBJ1-1; D might be TRBD1 (5 bases). CDR3 length: 12 amino acids. Deletions cut 6 bases from V and 11 bases from J, with 16 bases between. Germline CDR1 and CDR2: MNHEY and SVGAGI. The CDR3 DNA reads as TGTGCCAGCAGGGCCGACACGGGGGTGGCTTTCTTT. Translation: CASRADTGVAFF.

The chain employs TRBV7-9 and TRBJ2-1; D is undetermined. Trimming left V 4 bases short and J 0 bases short, with 7 bases between. Germline assignment: CDR1 SEHNR and CDR2 FQNEAQ (reference sequence). The CDR3 has 14 amino acids. CDR3 loop: CASSSRSSYNEQFF. CDR3 nucleotide sequence: TGTGCCAGCAGCTCCCGGAGCTCCTACAATGAGCAGTTCTTC.

This chain uses TRBV11-2 with TRBJ2-7; D is perhaps TRBD2 (7 bases). Germline CDR1 SGHAT, CDR2 FQNNGV. This CDR3 region has 14 residues. The germline V and J ends were trimmed by 7 bases and 6 bases, with 19 bases remaining between them. CDR3 nucleotides: TGTGCCAGCACTCCCTTTGGGGGGGCCGGCGAGCAGTACTTC. This translates into CASTPFGGAGEQYF.

The rearrangement uses TRBV7-2 and TRBJ1-2; D remains unclear. CDR3 length: 14 residues. Trimming took 0 bases from V and 4 from J, leaving 9 bases between them. Germline CDR1 reads SGHTA; CDR2 reads FQGNSA. CDR3 sequence (DNA): TGTGCCAGCAGCTTAGCGGAGGGAGGCTATGGCTACACCTTC. As protein: CASSLAEGGYGYTF.

The chain carries TRBV19 and TRBJ2-7; TRBD1 matches 12 bases. The trim removed 4 bases at V and 4 bases at J, leaving 2 bases unmatched. The CDR3 is made up of 14 amino acids. From germline, CDR1 is LNHDA and CDR2 SQIVND (reference sequence). The CDR3 nucleotides read TGTGCCAGTAGTAAGGGACAGGGGGCTTACGAGCAGTACTTC. Its protein is CASSKGQGAYEQYF.

The chain combines TRBV5-6 with TRBJ1-6; D is perhaps TRBD1 (6 bases). Germline assignment: CDR1 SGHDT and CDR2 YYEEEE. Deletions cut 6 bases from V and 0 bases from J, with 13 bases between. The CDR3 extends over 16 amino acids. Written as DNA, the CDR3 is TGTGCCAGCACCCGGGGGGGCTTCTCCTATAATTCACCCCTCCACTTT. Translation: CASTRGGFSYNSPLHF.

This clone appeared a single time. The V and J genes are TRBV6-5 and TRBJ2-7; D is ambiguous. Germline assignment: CDR1 MNHEY and CDR2 SVGAGI. V lost 6 bases to trimming and J lost 5 bases, with 17 bases between them. This CDR3 has 14 residues. CDR3 sequence: CASRLSPESHEQYF. The CDR3 DNA is TGTGCCAGCAGACTAAGTCCAGAGTCCCACGAGCAGTACTTC.

J is TRBJ1-5 and V is TRBV15; D may be TRBD1 (6 bases). The germline V gene encodes CDR1 LNHNV and CDR2 YYDKDF (reference sequence). V was clipped by 0 bases and J by 7 bases, with 13 bases between them. This CDR3 spans 15 amino acids. CDR3 protein: CATSRDAGGGQPQHF. CDR3 bases: TGTGCCACCAGCAGAGATGCGGGGGGGGGCCAGCCCCAGCATTTT. The variable domain in full, with the rest retrieved from reference TRBV15 and TRBJ1-5, is DAMVIQNPRYQVTQFGKPVTLSCSQTLNHNVMYWYQQKSSQAPKLLFHYYDKDFNNEADTPDNFQSRRPNTSFCFLDIRSPGLGDTAMYLCATSRDAGGGQPQHFGDGTRLSIL.

This clone was picked up one time. The V and J genes are TRBV13 and TRBJ2-7; 9 bases are shared with TRBD1. V lost 5 bases and J lost 3; bases outside the gene matches: 5. Germline V gene sequence: CDR1 PRHDT, CDR2 FYEKMQ (reference sequence). CDR3 length equals 14 residues. CDR3 DNA sequence: TGTGCCAGCAGCCACAGGGGGCAGTTCTACGAGCAGTACTTC. Protein sequence: CASSHRGQFYEQYF.

The rearrangement uses TRBV5-1 and TRBJ1-2; 8 nucleotides agree with TRBD1. V was clipped by 0 bases and J by 8 bases; unmatched bases: 12. Germline V lookup: CDR1 SGHRS, CDR2 YFSETQ. The CDR3 has 16 amino acids. The CDR3 DNA is TGCGCCAGCAGCTTGGATCGGACAGGGAGGCAGGAAGGCTACACCTTC. Its translation is CASSLDRTGRQEGYTF. Together with reference TRBV5-1 and TRBJ1-2, the CDR3 gives the full variable domain: KAGVTQTPRYLIKTRGQQVTLSCSPISGHRSVSWYQQTPGQGLQFLFEYFSETQRNKGNFPGRFSGRQFSNSRSEMNVSTLELGDSALYLCASSLDRTGRQEGYTFGSGTRLTVV.

J is TRBJ1-5 and V is TRBV15, with D tentatively TRBD1 (6 bases). The CDR3 totals 16 residues. CDR1 LNHNV and CDR2 YYDKDF come from the germline V gene (reference sequence). V was cut by 3 bases and J by 3 bases, with 15 bases left in between. As DNA, the CDR3 is TGTGCCACCAGCAGGCAACAGGGAGCCCTCAATCAGCCCCAGCATTTT. Amino acid sequence: CATSRQQGALNQPQHF. The entire variable domain, with the rest obtained from reference TRBV15 and TRBJ1-5, is as follows: DAMVIQNPRYQVTQFGKPVTLSCSQTLNHNVMYWYQQKSSQAPKLLFHYYDKDFNNEADTPDNFQSRRPNTSFCFLDIRSPGLGDTAMYLCATSRQQGALNQPQHFGDGTRLSIL.

This clone appeared a single time. This sequence joins TRBV5-4 and TRBJ2-7, with 7 bases fitting TRBD2. The CDR3 contains 15 residues. The germline gives CDR1 SGHNT, CDR2 YYREEE (reference sequence). V trimming: 4 bases; J trimming: 6 bases; junction bases outside the gene matches: 13. CDR3 bases: TGTGCCAGCAGCCGCGGACTAGGTGGGGGAGCCGAGCAGTACTTC. Amino acids: CASSRGLGGGAEQYF.

V and J are TRBV29-1 and TRBJ1-1; weak D call: TRBD1 (6 bases). The CDR3 spans 13 residues. V lost 6 bases and J lost 0, with 11 bases in between. CDR1 and CDR2 (germline): SQVTM, ANQGSEA. The DNA of the CDR3 is TGCAGCGTATTAGGGGGTTTGAACACTGAAGCTTTCTTT. The encoded protein is CSVLGGLNTEAFF.

CDR3 coding DNA: TGTGCCAGCAGCTTAGACAGGGCCTCGGAGACCCAGTACTTC. It is translated as CASSLDRASETQYF. This sequence joins TRBV11-2 and TRBJ2-5; D perhaps matches TRBD1 (5 bases). Germline V gene lookup returns CDR1 SGHAT and CDR2 FQNNGV. The CDR3 contains 14 residues. Trimming cost V 0 bases and J 5 bases, with 10 bases left between them.

This clone was found many times. The rearrangement links TRBV9 to TRBJ1-6, with a weak D call TRBD1 (5 bases). The CDR3 sequence is 17 residues long. Trimming left V 0 bases short and J 7 bases short, with 17 bases between. Germline CDR1 SGDLS, CDR2 YYNGEE. This CDR3 reads CASSVAPGVGQNSPLHF. DNA for the CDR3: TGTGCCAGCAGCGTAGCTCCGGGGGTGGGTCAAAATTCACCCCTCCACTTT.

This rearrangement joins TRBV19 to TRBJ1-2; D remains unclear. The V end was cut by 3 bases, the J end by 0 bases, with 11 bases between. Germline loops: CDR1 LNHDA, CDR2 SQIVND (reference sequence). CDR3 length: 15 amino acids. The CDR3: CASSIGEEANYGYTF. The CDR3 coding sequence is TGTGCCAGTAGTATCGGAGAAGAGGCTAACTATGGCTACACCTTC. The variable domain in full, with the rest retrieved from reference TRBV19 and TRBJ1-2, is DGGITQSPKYLFRKEGQNVTLSCEQNLNHDAMYWYRQDPGQGLRLIYYSQIVNDFQKGDIAEGYSVSREKKESFPLTVTSAQKNPTAFYLCASSIGEEANYGYTFGSGTRLTVV.

The rearrangement uses TRBV10-3 and TRBJ1-5, with D unclear. Between the trimmed V and J ends, which lost 11 bases and 3 bases, there was a span of 14 bases. Germline CDR1 and CDR2: ENHRY and SYGVKD. The CDR3 contains 13 residues. The CDR3 region has the DNA TGTGCCGTATCACCCGGGAACAATCAGCCCCAGCATTTT. As protein: CAVSPGNNQPQHF.